The entry that follows covers one TCR beta chain sequence. Its antigen specificity is not known. The sample holds no much larger clone one base away, and base qualities are not on file. High-throughput TCR beta sequencing profiled peripheral blood CD8+ and CD4+ T cells from healthy donors, Susac syndrome patients and multiple sclerosis patients. Recently defined diagnostic criteria for definite or probable disease were met by the Susac syndrome patients. Bulk CD8+ and CD4+ T cells were purified by magnetic negative isolation, while CD8+ TEMRA cells were enriched using FACS. Blood was drawn into EDTA tubes, processed within 24 hours, and PBMCs were isolated by density gradient centrifugation. PBMCs intended for TCR sequencing were cryopreserved in liquid nitrogen and thawed later in a water bath at 37 degrees C. The sorted or isolated CD4+, CD8+ and CD8+ TEMRA cells had a purity of 90% or higher. The data were taken from a study of CD8 T cells in Susac syndrome (dated by TCRdb to about 2019). With regard to the full study: Among the sequenced Susac syndrome patients, more than five had clinically active disease and under ten were in clinical remission. Repertoire sequencing was used to test whether CD8+ T cell activation and differentiation in Susac syndrome was antigen driven. At the time of blood withdrawal, Susac syndrome patients were either therapy-naive, taking corticosteroids (with some also receiving IVIg), or on IVIg alone.

RNA was extracted using the RNeasy kit, and roughly 0.45 to 1 ug of the RNA was reverse transcribed with random hexamers. The immunoSEQ multiplex PCR assay, which covers 54 Vbeta and 13 Jbeta segments, was used to amplify TCR beta CDR3 regions. PCR amplification bias was corrected using a synthetic template baseline for primer optimization and computational correction. In the paper's pipeline: Reads were annotated to V, D and J genes per IMGT and analyzed with immunoSEQ Analyzer, keeping only productive sequences. To calculate clonality, Shannon entropy was normalized by log2 of the number of productive unique sequences and then subtracted from one. Public and private clones were assessed among the 100 most prevalent clones of each patient and control. Clones were defined as Susac-specific when absent from the healthy and MS cohorts, from approximately 970 published viral clones and from other ImmuneACCESS disease sequences. The public reads were run again by TCRdb, first through fastp at Q25 and then through MiXCR, and only productive beta chains were kept. Every distinct CDR3 protein forms one entry, paired with its most common genes and DNA. The V and J calls were determined by TCRdb, not by the authors. The sample table contains more than 100,000 distinct CDR3 sequences; only one count was recorded for around 96% of them. The ten largest clones take up about 0.14% of the sample.

V and J are truncated by 4 bases and 1 base respectively, leaving an intervening sequence of 19 bases. The germline V gene (reference sequence) gives CDR1 as SGHAT and CDR2 as FQDESV. The CDR3 spans 17 residues, from the cysteine through the phenylalanine. Solely the CDR3 DNA is kept, with 51 bases framed from the first base. The full study reports these points: The number of individuals in the TCR sequencing and HLA analysis was acknowledged as relatively small. No clonal expansion was detected in the CD4+ T cell repertoire of Susac syndrome patients.

The sequencing input was CD4+ T cells from PBMCs. The chain couples TRBV11-1 to TRBJ1-1, and possibly TRBD1, on 5 matching bases. The sequence came from a human donor with Susac syndrome. For the CDR3, the sequence is CASSSPKRGRTNTEAFF. The sequence in DNA is TGTGCCAGCAGCTCGCCTAAACGGGGACGGACGAACACTGAAGCTTTCTTT.